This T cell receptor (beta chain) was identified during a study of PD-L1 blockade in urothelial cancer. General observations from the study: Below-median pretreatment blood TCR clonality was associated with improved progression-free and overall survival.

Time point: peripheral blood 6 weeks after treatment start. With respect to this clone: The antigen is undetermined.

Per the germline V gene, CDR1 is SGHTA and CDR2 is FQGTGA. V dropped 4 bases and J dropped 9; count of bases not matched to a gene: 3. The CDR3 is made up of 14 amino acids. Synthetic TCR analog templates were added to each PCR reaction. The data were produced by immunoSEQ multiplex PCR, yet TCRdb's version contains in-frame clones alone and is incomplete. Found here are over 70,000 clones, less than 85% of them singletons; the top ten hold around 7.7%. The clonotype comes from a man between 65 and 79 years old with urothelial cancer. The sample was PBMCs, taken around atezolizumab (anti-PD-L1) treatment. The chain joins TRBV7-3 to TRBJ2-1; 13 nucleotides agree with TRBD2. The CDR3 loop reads CASSYRTSGGEQFF. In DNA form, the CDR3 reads TGTGCCAGCAGCTACCGGACTAGCGGGGGTGAGCAGTTCTTC.